These T cell receptor beta chains were read from a single sample in a study of type 1 regulatory T cells. The antigens for these receptors are not known. TCRdb analysed the reads with MiXCR anew, one entry per CDR3 protein. Among 63,000 or so distinct CDR3 sequences listed, approximately 50% were seen once. The sample was cultured non-Tr1 T cells, either the whole culture or a sorted T cell fraction (not recorded which). These receptors were obtained from a human donor in good health. Both conserved end residues are trimmed from each CDR3. Fields, in order: V gene, J gene, D gene, CDR3 protein. A D gene is named only where the DNA matches it firmly.

>TRBV6-6|TRBJ2-6|NA
ASSPESGSGANVLT
>TRBV11-3|TRBJ2-4|NA
ASSPRQDLLAKNIQY
>TRBV5-1|TRBJ2-5|TRBD2
ASSFGTSGGSKTQY
>TRBV3-1|TRBJ2-7|TRBD1
ASSQTRGQGAYEQY
>TRBV14|TRBJ2-1|TRBD2
ASRPSGGPYNEQF
>TRBV12-3/TRBV12-4|TRBJ2-7|NA
ASSFFRLQQY
>TRBV2|TRBJ1-6|NA
ASRGDGLESPLH
>TRBV19|TRBJ1-1|NA
ASSPQATGTKAF
>TRBV14|TRBJ1-2|NA
ASSQGTTSARSYT
>TRBV12-3/TRBV12-4|TRBJ2-3|TRBD2
ASSLGLAGGITQY
>TRBV28|TRBJ2-5|NA
ASSPRQGRRQETQY
>TRBV28|TRBJ1-2|NA
AAAGGGGYT
>TRBV7-2|TRBJ1-2|NA
ASSLDTGRYGYT
>TRBV20-1|TRBJ1-2|TRBD1
SARDRRTGGYGYT
>TRBV5-1|TRBJ2-2|TRBD2
ASSHQSGGQAGELF
>TRBV12-3/TRBV12-4|TRBJ2-2|TRBD2
ASSLGLAGNTGELF
>TRBV11-3|TRBJ2-7|NA
ASSTGDSYEQY
>TRBV20-1|TRBJ1-5|NA
SAPGLQGQPQH
>TRBV7-8|TRBJ1-3|NA
ASRQEGRSGNTIY
>TRBV5-1|TRBJ1-4|NA
ASSLKDGTPREEKLF
>TRBV5-1|TRBJ2-2|TRBD1
ASSLDRGATGELF
>TRBV12-3/TRBV12-4|TRBJ2-2|NA
ASSLAVGAAGGLF
>TRBV5-4|TRBJ2-1|NA
ASRPPTSSYNEQF
>TRBV27|TRBJ2-3|NA
ASNIRFLSTDTQY
>TRBV18|TRBJ1-3|NA
ASYSGQPSGNTIY
>TRBV11-2|TRBJ2-3|TRBD1
ASSFQRDRPFTDMQY
>TRBV20-1|TRBJ1-5|NA
SATRLLEGIGNQPQH
>TRBV12-5|TRBJ1-1|NA
ASGIIGGGNAF
>TRBV12-5|TRBJ2-5|TRBD2
ASGFSGGETQY
>TRBV29-1|TRBJ1-2|TRBD1
SVGTGVDYGYT